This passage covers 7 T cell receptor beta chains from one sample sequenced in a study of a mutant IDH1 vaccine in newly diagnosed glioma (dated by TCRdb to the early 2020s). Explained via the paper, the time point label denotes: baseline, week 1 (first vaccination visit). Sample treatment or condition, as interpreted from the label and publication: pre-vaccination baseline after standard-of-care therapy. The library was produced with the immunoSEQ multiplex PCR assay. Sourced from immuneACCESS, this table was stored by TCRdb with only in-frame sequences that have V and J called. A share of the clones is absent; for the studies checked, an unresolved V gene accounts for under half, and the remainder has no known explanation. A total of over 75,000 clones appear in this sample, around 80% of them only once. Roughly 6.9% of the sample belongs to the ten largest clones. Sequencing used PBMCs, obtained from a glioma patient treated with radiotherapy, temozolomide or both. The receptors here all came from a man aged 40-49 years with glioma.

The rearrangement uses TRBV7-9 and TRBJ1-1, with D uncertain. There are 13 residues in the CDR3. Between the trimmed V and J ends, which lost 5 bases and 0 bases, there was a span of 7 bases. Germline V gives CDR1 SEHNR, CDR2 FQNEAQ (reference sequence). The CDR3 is CASSPYMNTEAFF. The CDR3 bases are TGTGCCAGCAGCCCGTACATGAACACTGAAGCTTTCTTT.

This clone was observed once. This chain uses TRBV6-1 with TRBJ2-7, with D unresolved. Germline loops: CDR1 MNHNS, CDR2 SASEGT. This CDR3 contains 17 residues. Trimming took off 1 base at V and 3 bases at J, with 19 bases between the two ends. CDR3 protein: CASSEGSLLLKDYEQYF. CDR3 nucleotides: TGTGCCAGCAGTGAAGGGAGCCTTCTCCTGAAGGACTACGAGCAGTACTTC.

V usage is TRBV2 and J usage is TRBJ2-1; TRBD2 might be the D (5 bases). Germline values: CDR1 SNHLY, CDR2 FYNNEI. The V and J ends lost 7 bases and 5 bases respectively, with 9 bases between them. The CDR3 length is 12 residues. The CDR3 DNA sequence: TGTGCCAGCACTCAACTAGACAATGAGCAGTTCTTC. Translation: CASTQLDNEQFF.

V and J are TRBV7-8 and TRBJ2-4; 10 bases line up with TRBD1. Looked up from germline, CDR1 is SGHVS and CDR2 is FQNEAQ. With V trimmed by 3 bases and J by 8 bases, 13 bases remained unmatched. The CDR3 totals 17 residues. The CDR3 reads CASSFNRRDRGWDIQYF. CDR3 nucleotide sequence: TGTGCCAGCAGCTTTAACCGCCGGGACAGGGGATGGGACATTCAGTACTTC.

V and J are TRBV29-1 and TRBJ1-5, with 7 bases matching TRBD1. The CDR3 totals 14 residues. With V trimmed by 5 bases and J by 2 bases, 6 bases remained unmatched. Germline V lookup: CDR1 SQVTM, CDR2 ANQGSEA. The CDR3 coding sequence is TGCAGCGTTAGTCTTCAGGGGGGCAATCAGCCCCAGCATTTT. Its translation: CSVSLQGGNQPQHF.

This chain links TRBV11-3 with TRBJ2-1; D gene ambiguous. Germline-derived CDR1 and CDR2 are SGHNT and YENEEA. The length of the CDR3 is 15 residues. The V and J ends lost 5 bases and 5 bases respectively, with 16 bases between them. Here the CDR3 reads CASSPRGSANNEQFF. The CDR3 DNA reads TGTGCCAGCAGCCCTAGAGGCTCAGCGAACAATGAGCAGTTCTTC.

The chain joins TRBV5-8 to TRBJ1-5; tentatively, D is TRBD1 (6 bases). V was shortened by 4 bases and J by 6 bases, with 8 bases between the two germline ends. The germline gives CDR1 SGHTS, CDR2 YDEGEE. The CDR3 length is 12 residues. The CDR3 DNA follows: TGTGCCAGCAGCACAGGGAGTCAGCCCCAGCATTTT. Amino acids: CASSTGSQPQHF.